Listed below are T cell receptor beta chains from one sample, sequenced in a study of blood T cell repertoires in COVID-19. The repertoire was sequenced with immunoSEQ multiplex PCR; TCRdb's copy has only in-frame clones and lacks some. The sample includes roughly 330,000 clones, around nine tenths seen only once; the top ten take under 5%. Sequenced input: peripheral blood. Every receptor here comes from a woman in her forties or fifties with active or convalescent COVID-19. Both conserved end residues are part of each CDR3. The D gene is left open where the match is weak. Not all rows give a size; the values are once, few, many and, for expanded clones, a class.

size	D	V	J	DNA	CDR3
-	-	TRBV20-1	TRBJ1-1	TGCAGTGCTCATCGTCCGGTAGCTTTCTTT	CSAHRPVAFF
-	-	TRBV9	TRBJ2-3	TGTGCCAGCAGCGTAGGGTTGACACTGAGCACAGATACGCAGTATTTT	CASSVGLTLSTDTQYF
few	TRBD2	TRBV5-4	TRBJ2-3	TGTGCCAGCAGCAGAGCGGGGGGGGCAGATACGCAGTATTTT	CASSRAGGADTQYF
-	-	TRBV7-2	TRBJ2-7	TGTGCCAGCAGCTCCGTCGGCTACGAGCAGTACTTC	CASSSVGYEQYF
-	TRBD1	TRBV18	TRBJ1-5	TGTGCCAGCTCACCCGGGACAGATAGCAATCAGCCCCAGCATTTT	CASSPGTDSNQPQHF
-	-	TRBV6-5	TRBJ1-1	TGTGCCAGCACCCGACTGAGGGGCGGGGAAGGTGAAGCTTTCTTT	CASTRLRGGEGEAFF
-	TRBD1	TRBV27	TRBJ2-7	TGTGCCAGCAGTTTAGGCCCCCCCACAGGGGGCTCTCCCTACGAGCAGTACTTC	CASSLGPPTGGSPYEQYF
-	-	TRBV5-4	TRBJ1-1	TGTGCCAGCAGCTTGGCCCGTTATGCGAATACTGAAGCTTTCTTT	CASSLARYANTEAFF
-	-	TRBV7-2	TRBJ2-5	TGTGCCAGCAGCGTAGTGGGGGGCCAAGAGACCCAGTACTTC	CASSVVGGQETQYF
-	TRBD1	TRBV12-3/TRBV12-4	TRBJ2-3	TGTGCCAGCAGCAGACAGGGGGCGGATACGCAGTATTTT	CASSRQGADTQYF
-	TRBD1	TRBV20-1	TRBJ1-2	TGCAGTACCACAGGGGGCTATGGCTACACCTTC	CSTTGGYGYTF
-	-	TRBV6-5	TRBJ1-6	TGTGCCAGCAGTTACTCAGCCCAGGGTAATTCACCCCTCCACTTT	CASSYSAQGNSPLHF
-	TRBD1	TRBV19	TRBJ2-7	TGTGCCAGTAGTATATCTCACTGGGGGACAGAGCCCTACGAGCAGTACTTC	CASSISHWGTEPYEQYF
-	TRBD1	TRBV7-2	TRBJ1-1	TGTGCCAGCAGATCGACAGGGGGCCTGGGTGAAGCTTTCTTT	CASRSTGGLGEAFF
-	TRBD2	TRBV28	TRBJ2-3	TGTGCCAGCAGCCCCGATAGCGGGAGGATAGGAGATACGCAGTATTTT	CASSPDSGRIGDTQYF
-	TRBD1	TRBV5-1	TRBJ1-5	TGCGCCAGCAGCGCGGACAGGGAGGCGCCCCAGCATTTT	CASSADREAPQHF
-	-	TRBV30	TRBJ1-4	TGTGCCTGGAGCGGACAGCACTCAACTAATGAAAAACTGTTTTTT	CAWSGQHSTNEKLFF
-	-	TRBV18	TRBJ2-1	TGTGCCAGCTCACCATCTACCCGGGGACAAGATAGGCAGTTCTTC	CASSPSTRGQDRQFF
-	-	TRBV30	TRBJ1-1	TGTGCCTGGAGTCAGGTGGGGGGAAGGAACACTGAAGCTTTCTTT	CAWSQVGGRNTEAFF
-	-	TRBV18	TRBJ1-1	TGTGCCAGCTCACAGGAGGTGATCACTGAAGCTTTCTTT	CASSQEVITEAFF
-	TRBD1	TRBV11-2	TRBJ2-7	TGTGCCAGCAGCTTAGTCCCCGGGACAGGGAACGAGCAGTACTTC	CASSLVPGTGNEQYF
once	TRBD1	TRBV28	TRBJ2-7	TGTGCCAGCAGTCCAAAGGACCGGGACAGCTACGAGCAGTACTTC	CASSPKDRDSYEQYF
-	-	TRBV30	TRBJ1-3	TGTGCCTGGAGCCCTTATGCGTCTGGAAACACCATATATTTT	CAWSPYASGNTIYF
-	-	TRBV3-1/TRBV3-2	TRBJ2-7	TGTGCCACCGCTCCCACGGGGTTAACCCCCCTGTCTGTTTCCGAGCAGTACTTC	CATAPTGLTPLSVSEQYF
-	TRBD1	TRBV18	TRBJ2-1	TGTGCCAGCTCGTCTACAGGGGGCCGGGGATATGAGCAGTTCTTC	CASSSTGGRGYEQFF
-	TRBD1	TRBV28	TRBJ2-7	TGTGCCAGCAGTCCTCGGACAGGGGGGGCCTACGAGCAGTACTTC	CASSPRTGGAYEQYF
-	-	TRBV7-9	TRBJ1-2	TGTGCCAGCAGCCACCCCGGGACAATGGGTTACACCTTC	CASSHPGTMGYTF
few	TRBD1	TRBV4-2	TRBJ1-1	TGTGCCAGCAGCCCACCTACAGGGGCGAACACTGAAGCTTTCTTT	CASSPPTGANTEAFF
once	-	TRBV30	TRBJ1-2	TGTGCCTGGACTGGGGTATCAGGGCCCACCTTC	CAWTGVSGPTF
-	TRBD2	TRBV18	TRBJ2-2	TGTGCCAGCTCTCCCCTAGCGGCCCCGAACACCGGGGAGCTGTTTTTT	CASSPLAAPNTGELFF
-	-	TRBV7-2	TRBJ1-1	TGTGCCAGCAGCTGGGTCGGGGGCACTGAAGCTTTCTTT	CASSWVGGTEAFF
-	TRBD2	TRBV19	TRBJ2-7	TGTGCCACCACCGTAGTAGCGGGAGGGGTTTACGAGCAGTACTTC	CATTVVAGGVYEQYF
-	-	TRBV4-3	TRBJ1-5	TGCGCCAGCAGCTTACAGGTCGGTAATCAGCCCCAGCATTTT	CASSLQVGNQPQHF
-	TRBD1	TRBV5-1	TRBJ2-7	TGCGCCAGCACGGGACAGGGCACCTACGAGCAGTACTTC	CASTGQGTYEQYF